Listed below are T cell receptor beta chains from one sample, sequenced in a study of cytomegalovirus exposure and HLA in healthy donors. The table came from immunoSEQ multiplex PCR; TCRdb's copy has only in-frame clones and leaves some out. The sample shows over 150,000 clones, approximately 84% of them seen only once. Sequencing was done on a sample of PBMCs. These receptors originate from a woman aged 18-29 years in good health and CMV-seropositive. CDR3s include the opening cysteine and the closing phenylalanine or tryptophan. The D gene is left open where the match is weak. Size is stated for part of the rows, as once, few or many counts, or as a class when the clone is expanded.

NA	NA	TRBV20-1	TRBJ2-7	CSALGGKYF	TGCAGTGCCCTAGGGGGAAAGTACTTC
NA	NA	TRBV6-4	TRBJ1-2	CASSLQGSYGYTF	TGTGCCAGCAGTCTTCAGGGGAGCTATGGCTACACCTTC
TRBD1	NA	TRBV15	TRBJ2-7	CATSRDRGPYEQYF	TGTGCCACCAGCCGGGACAGGGGACCCTACGAGCAGTACTTC
NA	NA	TRBV10-1	TRBJ1-1	CARDMLNTEAFF	TGCGCCAGGGACATGCTGAACACTGAAGCTTTCTTT
TRBD1	NA	TRBV11-2	TRBJ1-2	CASSFTGTGNGYTF	TGTGCCAGCAGCTTCACCGGGACAGGGAATGGCTACACCTTC
TRBD2	NA	TRBV4-1	TRBJ2-2	CASSQHLAGGPGELFF	TGCGCCAGCAGCCAACACCTAGCGGGGGGTCCCGGGGAGCTGTTTTTT
NA	NA	TRBV4-2	TRBJ2-1	CASSQGSSAQGSYNEQFF	TGTGCCAGCAGCCAAGGCTCGTCCGCACAGGGATCCTACAATGAGCAGTTCTTC
NA	NA	TRBV6-1	TRBJ2-1	CASSSLEGGNEQFF	TGTGCCAGCAGTTCGCTGGAAGGGGGCAATGAGCAGTTCTTC
NA	NA	TRBV2	TRBJ1-1	CASSEKGFPGAGRGEAFF	TGTGCCAGCAGTGAAAAGGGTTTTCCAGGGGCCGGGAGGGGGGAAGCTTTCTTT
TRBD2	NA	TRBV25-1	TRBJ2-2	CASSWEGANTGELFF	TGTGCCAGCAGTTGGGAGGGCGCGAACACCGGGGAGCTGTTTTTT
TRBD1	NA	TRBV29-1	TRBJ1-1	CSVQKDRGVTEAFF	TGCAGCGTTCAAAAGGACAGGGGAGTAACAGAAGCTTTCTTT
NA	once	TRBV4-3	TRBJ1-2	CASSQDRRSYYGYTF	TGCGCCAGCAGCCAAGATAGGAGGAGTTACTATGGCTACACCTTC
NA	once	TRBV29-1	TRBJ2-3	CSVEGPRYTDTQYF	TGCAGCGTTGAAGGTCCCAGGTACACAGATACGCAGTATTTT
TRBD1	NA	TRBV2	TRBJ1-3	CASRETGAGNTIYF	TGTGCCAGCAGGGAAACAGGGGCTGGAAACACCATATATTTT